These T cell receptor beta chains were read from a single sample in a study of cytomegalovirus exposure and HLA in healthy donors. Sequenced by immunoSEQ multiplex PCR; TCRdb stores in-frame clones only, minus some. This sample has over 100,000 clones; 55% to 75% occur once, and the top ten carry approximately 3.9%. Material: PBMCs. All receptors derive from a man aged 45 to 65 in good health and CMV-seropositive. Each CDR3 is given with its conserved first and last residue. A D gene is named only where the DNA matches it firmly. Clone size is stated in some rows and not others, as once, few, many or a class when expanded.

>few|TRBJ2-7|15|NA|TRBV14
CASSPRGLFPYEQYF
TGTGCCAGCAGCCCCCGAGGGCTTTTTCCTTACGAGCAGTACTTC
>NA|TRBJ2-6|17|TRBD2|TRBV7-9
CSSILGWGGAGANVLTF
TGTTCCAGCATCCTGGGGTGGGGGGGAGCTGGGGCCAACGTCCTGACTTTC
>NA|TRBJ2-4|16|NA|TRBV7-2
CASSGTGLALVNIQYF
TGTGCCAGCAGCGGGACAGGACTAGCGCTCGTAAACATTCAGTACTTC
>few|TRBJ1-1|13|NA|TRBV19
CASKRAENTEAFF
TGTGCCAGTAAGAGGGCGGAAAACACTGAAGCTTTCTTT
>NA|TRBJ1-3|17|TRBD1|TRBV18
CASSQKGQGASGNTIYF
TGTGCCAGCTCACAAAAGGGACAGGGGGCAAGTGGAAACACCATATATTTT
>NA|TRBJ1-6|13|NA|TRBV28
CASSFGGAPPLHF
TGTGCCAGCAGTTTTGGGGGGGCCCCCCCCCTCCACTTT
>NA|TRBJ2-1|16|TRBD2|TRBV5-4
CASSQGGSGGRNEQFF
TGTGCCAGCAGCCAAGGAGGTAGCGGGGGAAGGAATGAGCAGTTCTTC
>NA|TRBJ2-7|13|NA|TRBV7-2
CASSSGGTYEQYF
TGTGCCAGCAGCTCTGGGGGGACCTACGAGCAGTACTTC
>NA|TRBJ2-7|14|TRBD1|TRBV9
CASSVGTGTYEQYF
TGTGCCAGCAGCGTCGGGACAGGAACCTACGAGCAGTACTTC
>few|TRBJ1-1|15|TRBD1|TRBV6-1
CASSAEFGTGAPAFF
TGTGCCAGCAGTGCGGAATTTGGGACAGGGGCGCCGGCTTTCTTT
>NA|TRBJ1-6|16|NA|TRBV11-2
CASSSLGTLPPSPLHF
TGTGCCAGCAGCTCCCTGGGGACTCTCCCCCCTTCACCCCTCCACTTT
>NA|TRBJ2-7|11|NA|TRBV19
CASSIGYEQYF
TGTGCCAGTAGTATCGGCTACGAGCAGTACTTC
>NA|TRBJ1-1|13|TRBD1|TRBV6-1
CASDRVRNTEAFF
TGTGCCAGCGACAGGGTAAGGAACACTGAAGCTTTCTTT
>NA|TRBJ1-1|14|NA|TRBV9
CASSARYMNTEAFF
TGTGCCAGCAGTGCAAGATACATGAACACTGAAGCTTTCTTT
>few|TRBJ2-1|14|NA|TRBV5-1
CASSTGTRYNEQFF
TGCGCCAGCAGCACCGGGACTCGCTACAATGAGCAGTTCTTC
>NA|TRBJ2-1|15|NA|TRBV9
CASSVEGIPGGEQFF
TGTGCCAGCAGCGTCGAGGGAATTCCCGGGGGTGAGCAGTTCTTC
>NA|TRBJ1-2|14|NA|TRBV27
CASSPRGGWDGYTF
TGTGCCAGCAGTCCCCGGGGAGGGTGGGATGGCTACACCTTC
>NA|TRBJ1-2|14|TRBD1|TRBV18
CASSPNGQGNGYTF
TGTGCCAGCTCACCGAACGGACAGGGCAATGGCTACACCTTC
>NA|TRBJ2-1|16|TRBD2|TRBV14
CASSQFGASGIDEQFF
TGTGCCAGCAGCCAATTCGGGGCTAGCGGGATCGATGAGCAGTTCTTC
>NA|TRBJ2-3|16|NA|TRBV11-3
CASSVARGVDTDTQYF
TGTGCCAGCAGCGTGGCCAGGGGGGTTGACACAGATACGCAGTATTTT
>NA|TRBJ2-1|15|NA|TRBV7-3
CASSLGGGGYNEQFF
TGTGCCAGCAGCTTAGGGGGAGGTGGCTACAATGAGCAGTTCTTC
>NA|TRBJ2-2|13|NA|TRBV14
CASSQWATGELFF
TGTGCCAGCAGCCAATGGGCCACCGGGGAGCTGTTTTTT
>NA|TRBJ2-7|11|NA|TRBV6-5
CASTSSYEQYF
TGTGCCAGCACCAGCTCCTACGAGCAGTACTTC
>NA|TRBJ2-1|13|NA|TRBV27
CASSSGLVGEQFF
TGTGCCAGCAGTTCCGGACTTGTGGGTGAGCAGTTCTTC
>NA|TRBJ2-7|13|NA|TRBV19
CASKGGPSYEQYF
TGTGCCAGTAAGGGGGGGCCCTCCTACGAGCAGTACTTC
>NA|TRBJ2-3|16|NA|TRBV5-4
CASSLRAGTSTDTQYF
TGTGCCAGCAGCTTGCGAGCGGGGACAAGCACAGATACGCAGTATTTT
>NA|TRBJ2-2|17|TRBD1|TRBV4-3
CASSQYPGTGPNGELFF
TGCGCCAGCAGCCAGTACCCCGGGACAGGGCCCAACGGGGAGCTGTTTTTT
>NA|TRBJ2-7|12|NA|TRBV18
CASSPSPYEQYF
TGTGCCAGCTCACCGAGTCCGTACGAGCAGTACTTC
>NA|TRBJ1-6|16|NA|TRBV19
CASSIVEGVGNSPLHF
TGTGCCAGTAGTATAGTTGAGGGGGTCGGGAATTCACCCCTCCACTTT
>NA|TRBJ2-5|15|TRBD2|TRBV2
CASSLTSGGIVTQYF
TGTGCCAGCTCTCTGACTAGCGGGGGAATAGTGACCCAGTACTTC
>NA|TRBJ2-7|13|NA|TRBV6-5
CASSSDAGFGQYF
TGTGCCAGCAGTTCCGACGCGGGTTTCGGGCAGTACTTC
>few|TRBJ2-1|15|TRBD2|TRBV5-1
CASRLTTSGAVEQFF
TGCGCCAGCAGGCTTACGACTAGCGGGGCCGTTGAGCAGTTCTTC
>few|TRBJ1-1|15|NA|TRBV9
CASSVSPDRNTEAFF
TGTGCCAGCAGCGTTTCCCCGGACAGAAACACTGAAGCTTTCTTT
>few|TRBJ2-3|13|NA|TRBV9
CASSVDRADTQYF
TGTGCCAGCAGCGTTGACCGGGCAGATACGCAGTATTTT
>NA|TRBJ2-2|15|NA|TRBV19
CASSIRRVNTGELFF
TGTGCCAGTAGTATTCGCAGGGTGAACACCGGGGAGCTGTTTTTT
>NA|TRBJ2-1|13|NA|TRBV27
CASSLQRSVGQFF
TGTGCCAGCAGTTTGCAGAGGTCGGTAGGGCAGTTCTTC
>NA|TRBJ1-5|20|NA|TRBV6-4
CASSGPSSLVPSANNQPQHF
TGTGCCAGCAGTGGACCTTCCTCCCTCGTTCCGTCAGCGAACAATCAGCCCCAGCATTTT
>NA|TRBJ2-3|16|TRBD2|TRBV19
CASSPRLAGAADTQYF
TGTGCCAGTAGTCCGCGACTAGCGGGAGCGGCAGATACGCAGTATTTT
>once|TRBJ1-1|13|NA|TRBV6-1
CASSVYGLTEAFF
TGTGCCAGCAGTGTCTACGGTCTCACTGAAGCTTTCTTT
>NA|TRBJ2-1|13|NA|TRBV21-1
CARGSSSYNEQFF
TGTGCCAGGGGTAGCTCCTCCTACAATGAGCAGTTCTTC
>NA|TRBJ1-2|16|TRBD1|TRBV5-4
CASSSGDKTGGYGYTF
TGTGCCAGCAGCTCAGGCGACAAGACAGGGGGCTATGGCTACACCTTC
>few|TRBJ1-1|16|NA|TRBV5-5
CASSGNRDKLNTEAFF
TGTGCCAGCAGTGGGAACCGGGACAAGCTGAACACTGAAGCTTTCTTT
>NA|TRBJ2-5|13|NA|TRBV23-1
CASSQSGQETQYF
TGCGCCAGCAGTCAATCCGGCCAAGAGACCCAGTACTTC
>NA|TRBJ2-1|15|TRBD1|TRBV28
CASSLSGTGGYEQFF
TGTGCCAGCAGTTTGTCCGGGACAGGGGGTTATGAGCAGTTCTTC
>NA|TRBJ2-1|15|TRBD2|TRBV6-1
CASSEPGLVVKRQFF
TGTGCCAGCAGTGAACCGGGACTAGTGGTGAAGCGGCAGTTCTTC
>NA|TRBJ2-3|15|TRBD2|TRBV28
CASSSPSGRTDTQYF
TGTGCCAGCAGTTCCCCTAGCGGGAGGACAGATACGCAGTATTTT
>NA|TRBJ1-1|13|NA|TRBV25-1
CASSGTGPTEAFF
TGTGCCAGCAGTGGCACAGGGCCCACTGAAGCTTTCTTT
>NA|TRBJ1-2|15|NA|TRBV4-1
CASSQDPPPGYGYTF
TGCGCCAGCAGCCAAGATCCCCCACCGGGGTATGGCTACACCTTC
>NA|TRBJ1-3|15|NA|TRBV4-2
CASSRRVHSGNTIYF
TGTGCCAGCAGCCGCCGGGTCCACTCTGGAAACACCATATATTTT
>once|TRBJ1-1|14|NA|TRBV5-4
CASSLPGERAEAFF
TGTGCCAGCAGCTTGCCGGGTGAGAGGGCTGAAGCTTTCTTT
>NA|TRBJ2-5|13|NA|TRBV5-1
CASSFGRGETQYF
TGCGCCAGCAGCTTCGGACGGGGAGAGACCCAGTACTTC